These 25 T cell receptor beta chains share one sample of origin, sequenced in a study of T cell responses to AZD1222 COVID-19 vaccine. Only in-frame clones appear in the TCRdb table, and some are missing; sequencing was by immunoSEQ multiplex PCR. The sample contains 110,000 to 150,000 clones, roughly 92% of which appear only once. The sample here was peripheral blood, taken on day 0 of AZD1222 vaccination. These receptors originate from an adult in good health.

The gene calls are TRBV30 and TRBJ1-1; D gene unclear. Trimming removed 3 bases at V and 1 base at J, with 12 bases between. The CDR3 runs to 14 residues. Germline CDR1 reads GTSNPN; CDR2 reads SVGIG (reference sequence). CDR3 residues: CAWRHRWTNTEAFF. CDR3 DNA: TGTGCCTGGAGACACAGATGGACGAACACTGAAGCTTTCTTT.

J is TRBJ1-2 and V is TRBV28, with 7 positions matching TRBD1. Per germline, CDR1 MDHEN and CDR2 SYDVKM. The CDR3 totals 15 residues. V was clipped by 5 bases and J by 3 bases; unmatched bases: 9. The chain's CDR3 is CASSPPTGYYYGYTF. The CDR3 DNA is TGTGCCAGCAGTCCGCCGACAGGGTATTACTATGGCTACACCTTC.

This sequence joins TRBV10-3 and TRBJ2-2; TRBD1 or TRBD2 may be the D gene (5 bases each). Trimming left V 0 bases short and J 1 base short, with 9 bases between. Germline lookup yields CDR1 ENHRY and CDR2 SYGVKD. The CDR3 totals 16 residues. In DNA, the CDR3 is TGTGCCATCAGTGAGTCTGGGGGAAGGAACACCGGGGAGCTGTTTTTT. Protein product: CAISESGGRNTGELFF.

The genes are TRBV2 and TRBJ1-5; 7 positions match TRBD1. CDR1 is SNHLY, CDR2 FYNNEI, per germline. Trimming took 2 bases from V and 0 from J; bases not matched to a gene: 13. This CDR3 spans 19 amino acids. CDR3 region: CASSERTGTEYYSNQPQHF. DNA of the CDR3: TGTGCCAGCAGTGAAAGAACCGGGACAGAGTATTATAGCAATCAGCCCCAGCATTTT.

This chain uses TRBV21-1 with TRBJ2-7; the table's D gene call, TRBD2, was not cross checked with the DNA. TRBV21-1 is a listed pseudogene. This CDR3 contains 16 residues. For the CDR3, the DNA is TGTGCCAGCAGCGACCCCCCGGCTAGTTGTTTTTACGAGCAGTACTTC. It encodes CASSDPPASCFYEQYF.

This chain links TRBV28 with TRBJ2-3, with a weak D call TRBD2 (7 bases). Germline V gene lookup returns CDR1 MDHEN and CDR2 SYDVKM. The CDR3 extends over 16 amino acids. V lost 7 bases and J lost 5, with 22 bases in between. In DNA form, the CDR3 reads TGTGCCAGCACCCCCCTTGGGGGGGCACTGGGAGATACGCAGTATTTT. Encoded protein: CASTPLGGALGDTQYF.

The gene calls are TRBV4-1 and TRBJ1-6; D is uncertain. V was clipped by 0 bases and J by 10 bases, with 7 bases between them. Germline CDR1 reads MGHRA; CDR2 reads YSYEKL. This CDR3 spans 13 amino acids. The CDR3 region has the DNA TGCGCCAGCAGCCAAGATCCCCGGTCACCCCTCCACTTT. Translated, it gives CASSQDPRSPLHF.

As concerns this clone: This sample includes further DNA sequences coding for the same CDR3. The chain uses TRBV7-2 and TRBJ1-2; 9 bases match TRBD1. The CDR3 runs 13 residues. CDR1 and CDR2 from the germline V gene are SGHTA and FQGNSA. The ends lost 4 bases at V and 5 bases at J; junction bases unmatched: 2. Written as DNA, the CDR3 is TGTGCCAGCAGCTCCGGACAGGGGTATGGCTACACCTTC. Its translation is CASSSGQGYGYTF.

This clone was seen a single time. V is TRBV30 and J is TRBJ1-2; D is unclear. The V gene lost 5 bases and the J gene lost 2 bases, with 12 bases spanning the gap. CDR1 and CDR2 from the germline V gene are GTSNPN and SVGIG (reference sequence). The CDR3 totals 13 residues. CDR3 bases: TGTGCCTGGGTGCGGCGGGAAAACTATGGCTACACCTTC. Translation gives CAWVRRENYGYTF.

The rearrangement links TRBV28 to TRBJ1-3; D may be TRBD1 (6 bases). The CDR3 is 15 residues long. Germline-derived CDR1 and CDR2 are MDHEN and SYDVKM. V gave up 6 bases and J gave up 4 bases, with 16 bases separating them. The CDR3 nucleotides read TGTGCCAGCAGCCCCGGGGGCGCGGCCGGAAACACCATATATTTT. As protein: CASSPGGAAGNTIYF. Full variable domain (outside the CDR3, taken from reference TRBV28 and TRBJ1-3): DVKVTQSSRYLVKRTGEKVFLECVQDMDHENMFWYRQDPGLGLRLIYFSYDVKMKEKGDIPEGYSVSREKKERFSLILESASTNQTSMYLCASSPGGAAGNTIYFGEGSWLTVV.

Comments on this clone: This sample includes further DNA sequences coding for the same CDR3. The chain carries TRBV28 and TRBJ1-5; D remains unclear. This CDR3 is 12 amino acids long. Trimming left V 3 bases short and J 4 bases short, with 4 bases between. Germline V gene data show CDR1 as MDHEN and CDR2 as SYDVKM. Here the CDR3 DNA reads TGTGCCAGCAGTTTGGGGAATCAGCCCCAGCATTTT. As protein: CASSLGNQPQHF.

The V call is TRBV2, the J call TRBJ2-1; D not certain. V lost 3 bases and J 0 bases, leaving 6 bases between the germline ends. CDR1 SNHLY and CDR2 FYNNEI come from the germline V gene. This CDR3 comprises 14 residues. This CDR3 reads CASSDLGSYNEQFF. DNA for the CDR3: TGTGCCAGCAGTGATCTCGGCTCCTACAATGAGCAGTTCTTC.

The chain has TRBV2 and TRBJ1-3, with TRBD1 matching 9 bases. This CDR3 has 13 amino acids. From germline, CDR1 is SNHLY and CDR2 FYNNEI. The trim removed 6 bases at V and 4 bases at J, leaving 1 base unmatched. The CDR3 loop is CASRTGGGNTIYF. The DNA for the CDR3 is TGTGCCAGCAGGACAGGGGGAGGAAACACCATATATTTT.

This chain uses TRBV9 with TRBJ2-1, with 9 bases aligning to TRBD2. The CDR3 consists of 14 residues. Germline V gene sequence: CDR1 SGDLS, CDR2 YYNGEE. V gave up 2 bases and J gave up 10 bases; unmatched junction bases: 7. CDR3 amino acids: CASSVGGRASEQFF. The CDR3 bases are TGTGCCAGCAGCGTCGGCGGGAGGGCCAGCGAGCAGTTCTTC.

This clone was picked up a small number of times. V is TRBV7-8 and J is TRBJ2-7; possibly TRBD1 or TRBD2 for D (5 bases each). Germline CDR1 is SGHVS and CDR2 is FQNEAQ. Trimming removed 5 bases at V and 2 bases at J, with 19 bases between. The CDR3 is 16 amino acids. As DNA, the CDR3 is TGTGCCAGCAGCCCATACTCCGGGACGGCGCCCTACGAGCAGTACTTC. This gives the protein CASSPYSGTAPYEQYF.

The chain has TRBV28 and TRBJ2-7; TRBD1 matches at 7 bases. Germline values: CDR1 MDHEN, CDR2 SYDVKM. With 7 bases clipped from V and 2 bases from J, the junction kept 8 bases outside the gene matches. This CDR3 is built from 14 residues. CDR3 DNA sequence: TGTGCCAGCAACCCGCCGGGACAGCCCTACGAGCAGTACTTC. It codes for CASNPPGQPYEQYF. The full variable domain, completed using reference TRBV28 and TRBJ2-7, is DVKVTQSSRYLVKRTGEKVFLECVQDMDHENMFWYRQDPGLGLRLIYFSYDVKMKEKGDIPEGYSVSREKKERFSLILESASTNQTSMYLCASNPPGQPYEQYFGPGTRLTVT.

The V and J genes are TRBV29-1 and TRBJ2-1, with D hard to call. Germline V gene lookup returns CDR1 SQVTM and CDR2 ANQGSEA. The V end was cut by 7 bases, the J end by 12 bases, with 19 bases between. CDR3 length: 12 amino acids. DNA of the CDR3: TGCAGCGGGGGTAGCCCCGGTATGGGGCAGTTCTTC. Translating it yields CSGGSPGMGQFF.

The chain combines TRBV7-9 with TRBJ1-2; the D is unclear. Deletions cut 1 base from V and 4 bases from J, with 10 bases between. Germline V gene data show CDR1 as SEHNR and CDR2 as FQNEAQ (reference sequence). The CDR3 is 14 residues long. The CDR3 coding sequence is TGTGCCAGCAGCTTAGAGGCAGCGTTCTATGGCTACACCTTC. Protein: CASSLEAAFYGYTF.

This clone has more than one count but fewer than ten. The chain has TRBV27 and TRBJ1-1; a weak D match, TRBD1 (5 bases). Germline V gene data show CDR1 as MNHEY and CDR2 as SMNVEV (reference sequence). The CDR3 runs 15 residues. The V gene lost 2 bases and the J gene lost 4 bases, with 14 bases spanning the gap. The CDR3 nucleotides read TGTGCCAGCAGTTTAAGAGGTGTGGGGGGCACTGAAGCTTTCTTT. Translation gives CASSLRGVGGTEAFF.

The chain employs TRBV27 and TRBJ2-3; 10 nucleotides line up with TRBD2. This CDR3 has 17 residues. V lost 5 bases to trimming and J lost 2 bases; unmatched junction nucleotides: 10. Germline V gene data show CDR1 as MNHEY and CDR2 as SMNVEV (reference sequence). CDR3 sequence reads: CASSPPGLAVNTDTQYF. In DNA, the CDR3 is TGTGCCAGCAGTCCCCCAGGACTAGCGGTGAACACAGATACGCAGTATTTT.

V usage is TRBV5-1 and J usage is TRBJ2-3, with D hard to call. Germline V CDR1 and CDR2: SGHRS, YFSETQ. The CDR3 spans 15 residues. The V end lost 0 bases, the J end lost 0 bases, and 8 bases lay between the germline ends. CDR3 DNA sequence: TGCGCCAGCAGCTTGGTCGGATCTAGCACAGATACGCAGTATTTT. Its protein is CASSLVGSSTDTQYF.

The chain recombines TRBV6-1 with TRBJ1-1; 7 bases fit TRBD1. V was pared by 0 bases and J by 5 bases, with 3 bases of the junction left unmatched. Germline lookup yields CDR1 MNHNS and CDR2 SASEGT. The CDR3 is 14 amino acids. The DNA of the CDR3 is TGTGCCAGCAGTGAAGCGGGCAGGGGGACTGAAGCTTTCTTT. It translates to CASSEAGRGTEAFF.

This clone was found a few times. The V gene is TRBV2, the J gene TRBJ2-7, with no clear D. The germline V gene encodes CDR1 SNHLY and CDR2 FYNNEI. V was pared by 3 bases and J by 4 bases, with 7 bases between. The CDR3 length is 12 residues. This CDR3 is CASSDKIYEQYF. CDR3 bases: TGTGCCAGCAGTGACAAGATATACGAGCAGTACTTC.

V usage is TRBV3-1 (or the pseudogene TRBV3-2) and J usage is TRBJ2-3; 9 bases align to TRBD2. This CDR3 region has 13 residues. Germline CDR1 LGHDT, CDR2 YNNKEL (reference sequence). Germline trimming cut 8 bases from V and 3 bases from J; bases unmatched to any gene: 3. For the CDR3, the DNA is TGTGCCAGCGGGCTAGCGGGAACAGATACGCAGTATTTT. This codes for CASGLAGTDTQYF.

The chain combines TRBV19 with TRBJ2-3, with TRBD1 identical over 7 bases. CDR3 length: 13 amino acids. J gave up 6 bases and V 8 bases, and 8 bases lay outside the gene matches. Looked up from germline, CDR1 is LNHDA and CDR2 is SQIVND (reference sequence). CDR3 amino acids: CASRTGQADTQYF. CDR3 coding DNA: TGTGCCAGTCGGACAGGCCAGGCGGATACGCAGTATTTT.